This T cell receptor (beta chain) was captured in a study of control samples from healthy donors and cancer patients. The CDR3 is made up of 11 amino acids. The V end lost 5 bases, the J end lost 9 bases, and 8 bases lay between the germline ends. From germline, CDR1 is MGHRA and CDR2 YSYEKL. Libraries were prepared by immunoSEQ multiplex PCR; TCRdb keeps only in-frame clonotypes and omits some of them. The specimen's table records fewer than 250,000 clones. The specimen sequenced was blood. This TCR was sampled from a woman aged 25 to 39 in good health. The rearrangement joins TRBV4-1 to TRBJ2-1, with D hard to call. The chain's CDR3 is CASSKVGEQFF. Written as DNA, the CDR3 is TGCGCCAGCAGCAAAGTGGGTGAGCAGTTCTTC.